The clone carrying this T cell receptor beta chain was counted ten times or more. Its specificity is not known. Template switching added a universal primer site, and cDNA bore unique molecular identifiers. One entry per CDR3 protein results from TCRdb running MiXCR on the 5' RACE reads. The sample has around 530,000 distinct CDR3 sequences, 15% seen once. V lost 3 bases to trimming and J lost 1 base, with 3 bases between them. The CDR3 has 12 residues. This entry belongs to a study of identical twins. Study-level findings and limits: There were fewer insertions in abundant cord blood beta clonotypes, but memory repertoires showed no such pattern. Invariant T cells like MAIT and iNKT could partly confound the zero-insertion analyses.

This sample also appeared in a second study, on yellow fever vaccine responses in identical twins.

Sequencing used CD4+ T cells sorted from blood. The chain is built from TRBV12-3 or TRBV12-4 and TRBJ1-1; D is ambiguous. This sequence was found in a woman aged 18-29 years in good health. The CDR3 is CASSFRNTEAFF. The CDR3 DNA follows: TGTGCCAGCAGTTTTAGGAACACTGAAGCTTTCTTT.